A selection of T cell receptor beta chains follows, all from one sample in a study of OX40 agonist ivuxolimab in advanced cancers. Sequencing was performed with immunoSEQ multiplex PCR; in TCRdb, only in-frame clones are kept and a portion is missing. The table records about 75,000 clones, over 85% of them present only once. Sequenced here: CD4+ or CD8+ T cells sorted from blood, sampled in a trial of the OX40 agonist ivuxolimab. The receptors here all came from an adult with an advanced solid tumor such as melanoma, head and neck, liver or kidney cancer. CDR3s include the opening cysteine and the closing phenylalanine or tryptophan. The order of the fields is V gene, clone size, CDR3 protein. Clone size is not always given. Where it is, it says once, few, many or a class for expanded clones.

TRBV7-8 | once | CASSLGLSGETQYF
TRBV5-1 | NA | CASSGGQQQETQYF
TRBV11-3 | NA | CASSLQGNTEAFF
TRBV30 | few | CAWSDTQSNQPQHF
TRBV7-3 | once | CASSPGTSGRVADTQYF
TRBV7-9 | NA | CASSLVAGDPQHF
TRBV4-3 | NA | CASSQVSGRGVNTEAFF
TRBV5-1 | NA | CASSTGQGGEQYF
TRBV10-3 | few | CAISDREGRAETQYF
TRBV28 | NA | CASSLWRLAGGPGELFF
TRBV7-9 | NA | CASSVSGGPYYNEQFF
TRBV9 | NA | CASSGRDTYEQYF
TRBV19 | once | CASSTGGTSGRETQYF
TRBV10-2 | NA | CASRGSSFGNTIYF
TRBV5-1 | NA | CASSLGQVNTEAFF
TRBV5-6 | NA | CASSPVSNQPQHF
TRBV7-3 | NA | CASSLTNTGELFF
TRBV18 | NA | CASSQVAVGRGTGELFF
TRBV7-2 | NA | CASSLLVGAPGELFF
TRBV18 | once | CASSRTGDDTEAFF
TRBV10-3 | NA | CAISEPPGSYGYTF
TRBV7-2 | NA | CASSLFGRETQYF
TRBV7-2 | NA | CASSSGQFTDTQYF
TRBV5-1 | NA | CASSRGQLSSYNEQFF
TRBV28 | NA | CASSRAYEQYF
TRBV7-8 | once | CASSAQEAYNEQFF
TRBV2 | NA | CASSGLGIESRLTTEAFF